Presented here are 17 T cell receptor beta chains from one specimen sequenced in a study of blood T cell repertoires in COVID-19. Sequencing was performed with immunoSEQ multiplex PCR; in TCRdb, only in-frame clones are kept and a portion is missing. The sample includes some 380,000 clones, roughly 87% seen only once; the top ten take around 2.1%. The specimen was PBMCs or T cells enriched from blood (not recorded which). The receptors originated from a woman aged 40 to 49 with acute COVID-19.

Worth noting for this clone: Other DNA sequences in this specimen translate into the identical CDR3. The chain joins TRBV4-2 to TRBJ1-5; the D is unclear. Germline-derived CDR1 and CDR2 are LGHNA and YNFKEQ. The V end was cut by 1 base, the J end by 7 bases, with 8 bases between. CDR3 size: 13 residues. The CDR3 nucleotides are TGTGCCAGCAGCCAAGCCGGGAACCAGCCCCAGCATTTT. This translates into CASSQAGNQPQHF.

The chain combines TRBV5-4 with TRBJ2-1; possible D gene TRBD1, 7 bases. The CDR3 loop spans 16 amino acids. V lost 0 bases and J lost 7, with 17 bases in between. The germline CDR1 and CDR2 sequences are SGHNT and YYREEE (reference sequence). The CDR3 coding sequence is TGTGCCAGCAGCTTGGGGGTGGTCCAGGGGGGAAATGAGCAGTTCTTC. Residues: CASSLGVVQGGNEQFF.

About this clone itself: The sample holds other DNA sequences that translate to the same CDR3. This chain connects TRBV2 to TRBJ1-5; 8 bases match TRBD1. The V gene end was trimmed by 6 bases and the J gene end by 2 bases; junction bases not matched to a gene: 3. The CDR3 contains 14 residues. Germline-derived CDR1 and CDR2 are SNHLY and FYNNEI. In DNA, the CDR3 is TGTGCCAGCAGCCCGGACAGGGGCAATCAGCCCCAGCATTTT. Translated: CASSPDRGNQPQHF.

The chain employs TRBV6-2 or TRBV6-3 and TRBJ2-2; 7 bases agree with TRBD1. Germline V CDR1 and CDR2: MNHEY, SVGEGT. Losses at the gene ends were 4 bases for V and 5 bases for J; bases not matched to a gene: 7. The CDR3 loop spans 15 amino acids. CDR3 DNA: TGTGCCAGCAGTTTCAGGGGGTTAAAGACCGGGGAGCTGTTTTTT. Its protein is CASSFRGLKTGELFF.

This chain links TRBV19 with TRBJ1-1; 7 positions agree with TRBD1. The V segment lost 10 bases and the J segment 7 bases; nucleotides outside the gene matches: 6. The CDR3 length is 11 residues. Germline V gives CDR1 LNHDA, CDR2 SQIVND (reference sequence). The CDR3 spells CATTGAVEAFF. The CDR3 DNA reads as TGTGCCACTACAGGGGCGGTTGAAGCTTTCTTT. The full variable domain, rest sourced from reference TRBV19 and TRBJ1-1, is DGGITQSPKYLFRKEGQNVTLSCEQNLNHDAMYWYRQDPGQGLRLIYYSQIVNDFQKGDIAEGYSVSREKKESFPLTVTSAQKNPTAFYLCATTGAVEAFFGQGTRLTVV.

V usage is TRBV18 and J usage is TRBJ2-7; a possible D gene is TRBD1 (6 bases). CDR1 KGHSH and CDR2 LQKENI come from the germline V gene. V was pared by 1 base and J by 4 bases, with 8 bases between. This CDR3 region has 13 residues. The CDR3 protein is CASSPRQEYEQYF. In DNA form, the CDR3 reads TGTGCCAGCTCACCACGACAGGAGTACGAGCAGTACTTC.

The V call is TRBV9, the J call TRBJ1-1; no clear D gene. Germline CDR1 and CDR2: SGDLS and YYNGEE. The V gene lost 4 bases and the J gene lost 1 base, with 17 bases spanning the gap. The CDR3 is made up of 16 amino acids. CDR3 sequence (DNA): TGTGCCAGCAGCCCGCGTGGAGAGATACAGAACACTGAAGCTTTCTTT. Its protein product is CASSPRGEIQNTEAFF. Drawing the rest from reference TRBV9 and TRBJ1-1, the complete variable domain is DSGVTQTPKHLITATGQRVTLRCSPRSGDLSVYWYQQSLDQGLQFLIQYYNGEERAKGNILERFSAQQFPDLHSELNLSSLELGDSALYFCASSPRGEIQNTEAFFGQGTRLTVV.

The genes are TRBV6-2 or TRBV6-3 and TRBJ2-3, with 11 bases lining up with TRBD2. This CDR3 has 17 residues. CDR1 is MNHEY, CDR2 SVGEGT, per germline. After removal of 2 bases from V and 2 bases from J, the junction contained 6 bases not matched to a gene. Written as DNA, the CDR3 is TGTGCCAGCAGTTACGGGCTAGCGGGGGGTTTCACAGATACGCAGTATTTT. It is translated as CASSYGLAGGFTDTQYF.

The chain combines TRBV29-1 with TRBJ2-7; 8 bases are shared with TRBD2. CDR1 and CDR2 (germline): SQVTM, ANQGSEA. The V segment lost 1 base and the J segment 1 base; nucleotides outside the gene matches: 6. The CDR3 contains 15 residues. For the CDR3, the DNA is TGCAGCGTTGAAGGTGGGCTAGCGGGTTCCTACGAGCAGTACTTC. Translated, it gives CSVEGGLAGSYEQYF.

This clone was seen once. The rearrangement uses TRBV6-5 and TRBJ2-1; TRBD2 is a possible D gene (6 bases). Trimming cost V 2 bases and J 9 bases, with 11 bases left between them. Germline V lookup: CDR1 MNHEY, CDR2 SVGAGI. This CDR3 has 13 residues. The CDR3 coding sequence is TGTGCCAGCAGTTACCCCGGGCGGGGTGAGCAGTTCTTC. Translation: CASSYPGRGEQFF.

The chain is built from TRBV18 and TRBJ1-1; 10 bases fit TRBD1. The CDR3 contains 15 residues. J lost 4 bases, V lost 6 bases, and 8 bases had no gene match. Germline V gene lookup returns CDR1 KGHSH and CDR2 LQKENI. The CDR3 loop reads CASSPTGQGGTEAFF. The CDR3 DNA reads TGTGCCAGCTCTCCCACTGGACAGGGGGGCACTGAAGCTTTCTTT.

V and J are TRBV9 and TRBJ1-2; D call uncertain. CDR1 and CDR2 (germline): SGDLS, YYNGEE. This CDR3 contains 15 residues. The ends were cut back, 0 bases at V and 4 bases at J, with 13 bases in the middle. For the CDR3, the DNA is TGTGCCAGCAGCGTAGGAACGGGATCTGGCTATGGCTACACCTTC. Translation: CASSVGTGSGYGYTF.

This chain links TRBV6-6 with TRBJ1-2; D not resolved. The germline CDR1 and CDR2 sequences are MNHNY and SVGAGI (reference sequence). V was cut by 2 bases and J by 6 bases, with 16 bases left in between. The CDR3 consists of 15 residues. In DNA, the CDR3 is TGTGCCAGCAGTTACCGAGATATAAAACAGAATGGCTACACCTTC. Protein sequence: CASSYRDIKQNGYTF.

This clone occurred once. The CDR3 DNA sequence: TGTGCCACCAGCAATACACAGGGGGGCGTAGGAGATACGCAGTATTTT. Its protein is CATSNTQGGVGDTQYF. The chain uses TRBV15 and TRBJ2-3; the match to TRBD1 covers 8 bases. V shed 4 bases and J 5 bases; nucleotides not matched to a gene: 11. The germline gives CDR1 LNHNV, CDR2 YYDKDF (reference sequence). CDR3 size: 16 residues.

This chain uses TRBV15 with TRBJ1-5; unclear D gene. The length of the CDR3 is 17 residues. V was shortened by 1 base and J by 0 bases, with 13 bases between the two germline ends. Germline V lookup: CDR1 LNHNV, CDR2 YYDKDF (reference sequence). CDR3 coding DNA: TGTGCCACCAGCAGAGGACAATCTACTTATAGCAATCAGCCCCAGCATTTT. Translating it yields CATSRGQSTYSNQPQHF.

CDR3 residues: CASSIKLGGRQPQHF. CDR3 DNA: TGTGCCAGTAGTATTAAACTAGGGGGCAGACAGCCCCAGCATTTT. J is TRBJ1-5 and V is TRBV19; 7 nucleotides align to TRBD1. Germline-derived CDR1 and CDR2 are LNHDA and SQIVND (reference sequence). CDR3 length: 15 residues. V gave up 3 bases and J gave up 7 bases; unmatched junction bases: 9.

CDR3 amino acids: CASRFRDTGIYGYTF. The CDR3 DNA is TGTGCCAGCAGGTTCCGGGACACCGGGATCTATGGCTACACCTTC. The rearrangement joins TRBV6-5 to TRBJ1-2; possible D gene TRBD1, 6 bases. The CDR3 runs to 15 residues. Per the germline V gene, CDR1 is MNHEY and CDR2 is SVGAGI. Deletions cut 6 bases from V and 4 bases from J, with 18 bases between.